The rows below give T cell receptor beta chains drawn from one sample of a study of tumor-infiltrating lymphocytes in primary liver carcinoma. TCRdb reprocessed the multiplex PCR reads via MiXCR and lists one record per CDR3 protein. The sample yields about 97,000 distinct CDR3 sequences, around 66% seen once. Specimen: liver tumor tissue from sampling region 2. The origin of the receptors is a woman aged 60-75 years with primary liver carcinoma and hepatitis B virus infection. Both conserved end residues are part of each CDR3. The D gene is left open where the match is weak. Only part of the rows carry a size: once, few, many, or a class if the clone is expanded.

size: .; V: TRBV28; D: TRBD2; J: TRBJ2-3; CDR3: CASKIGGTSVADTQYF; DNA: TGTGCCAGCAAGATTGGCGGGACTAGCGTCGCAGATACGCAGTATTTT
size: .; V: TRBV5-5; D: TRBD1; J: TRBJ2-5; CDR3: CASSFNRQGSRETQYF; DNA: TGCGCCAGCAGCTTCAACCGACAGGGTTCGAGGGAGACCCAGTACTTC
size: .; V: TRBV11-2; D: .; J: TRBJ1-1; CDR3: CARRRQEMNTEAFF; DNA: TGTGCCAGGAGACGGCAGGAGATGAACACTGAAGCTTTCTTT
size: .; V: TRBV19; D: TRBD2; J: TRBJ2-7; CDR3: CVSKTSGSSYEQYF; DNA: TGTGTCAGTAAGACTAGCGGGAGCTCCTACGAGCAGTACTTC
size: many; V: TRBV5-1; D: .; J: TRBJ2-5; CDR3: CASSLTVTLQETQYF; DNA: TGCGCCAGCAGCTTGACAGTTACCCTCCAAGAGACCCAGTACTTC
size: .; V: TRBV20-1; D: .; J: TRBJ2-7; CDR3: CSAPTANGAGLDEQYF; DNA: TGCAGTGCGCCCACGGCTAACGGGGCGGGGCTCGACGAGCAGTACTTC
size: .; V: TRBV28; D: TRBD2; J: TRBJ2-2; CDR3: CASSLSLLADWEPNTGELFF; DNA: TGTGCCAGCAGTTTGAGTCTCCTAGCGGATTGGGAACCGAACACCGGGGAGCTGTTTTTT
size: .; V: TRBV11-2; D: TRBD2; J: TRBJ2-1; CDR3: CASSLNSGRVENERFF; DNA: TGTGCCAGTAGCTTAAATAGCGGGAGGGTTGAGAATGAGCGGTTCTTC
size: many; V: TRBV28; D: .; J: TRBJ2-5; CDR3: CASSLSAAYQETQYF; DNA: TGTGCCAGCAGTTTATCAGCGGCGTACCAAGAGACCCAGTACTTC
size: .; V: TRBV6-1; D: .; J: TRBJ1-4; CDR3: CASIAGPNNGKLFF; DNA: TGTGCCAGCATCGCGGGGCCCAATAATGGAAAACTGTTTTTT
size: .; V: TRBV11-2; D: .; J: TRBJ2-5; CDR3: CANSRWWTDLRETQCF; DNA: TGTGCCAACAGCCGCTGGTGGACAGACCTGCGCGAGACCCAGTGTTTC
size: .; V: TRBV6-2/TRBV6-3; D: .; J: TRBJ2-7; CDR3: CASSYSPAGSSYEQYF; DNA: TGCGCCAGCAGTTACAGTCCCGCGGGCAGCTCCTACGAGCAGTACTTC
size: many; V: TRBV7-8; D: TRBD2; J: TRBJ2-7; CDR3: CASSLTGFAGASYEQYF; DNA: TGTGCCAGCAGCCTAACGGGTTTCGCGGGAGCGAGTTACGAGCAGTACTTC